The clone carrying this T cell receptor beta chain was seen a handful of times. These data are taken from a study of blood T cells in healthy people across ages. The CDR3 covers 16 residues. From germline, CDR1 is LGHDT and CDR2 YNNKEL (reference sequence). Deletions cut 0 bases from V and 4 bases from J, with 15 bases between. The individuals who served as donors were healthy Caucasians living in Russia, aged about 6 to 100. With a J-beta primer mix and a sample-barcoded 5' primer, a second PCR ran 7 to 11 cycles. TCRdb ran MiXCR on the 5' RACE reads and lists one entry per CDR3 protein. The sample includes 650,000 to 1,000,000 distinct CDR3 sequences, 30% to 45% of them seen just once.

V and J are TRBV3-1 and TRBJ1-2; TRBD1 might be the D (5 bases). This clonotype was sampled from a young man in good health. Sequenced: blood. The CDR3 bases are TGTGCCAGCAGCCAAGAAGCAGGGATCTTCGCCTATGGCTACACCTTC. This translates into CASSQEAGIFAYGYTF.